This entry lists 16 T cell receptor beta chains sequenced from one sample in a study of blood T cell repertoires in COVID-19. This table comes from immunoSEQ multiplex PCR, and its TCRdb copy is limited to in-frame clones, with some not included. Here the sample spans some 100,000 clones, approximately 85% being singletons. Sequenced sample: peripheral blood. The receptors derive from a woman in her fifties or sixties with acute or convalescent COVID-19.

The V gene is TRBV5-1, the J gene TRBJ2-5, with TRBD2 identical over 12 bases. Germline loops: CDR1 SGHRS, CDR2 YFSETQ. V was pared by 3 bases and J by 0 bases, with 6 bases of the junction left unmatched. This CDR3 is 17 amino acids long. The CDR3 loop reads CASSSGLAGRYQETQYF. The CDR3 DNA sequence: TGCGCCAGCAGCTCTGGACTAGCGGGGCGGTACCAAGAGACCCAGTACTTC.

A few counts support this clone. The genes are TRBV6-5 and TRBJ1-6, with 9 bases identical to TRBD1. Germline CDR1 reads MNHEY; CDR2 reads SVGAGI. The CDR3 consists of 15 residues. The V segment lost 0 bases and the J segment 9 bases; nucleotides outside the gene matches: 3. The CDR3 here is CASSYSDRGSSPLHF. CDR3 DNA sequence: TGTGCCAGCAGTTACTCGGACAGGGGAAGTTCACCCCTCCACTTT.

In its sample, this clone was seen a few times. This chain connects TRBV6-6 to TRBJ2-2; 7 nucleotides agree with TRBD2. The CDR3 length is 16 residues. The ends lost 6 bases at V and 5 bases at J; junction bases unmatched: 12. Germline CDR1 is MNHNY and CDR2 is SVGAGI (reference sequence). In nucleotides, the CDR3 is TGTGCCAGCAGCAAAGCGGGACGGTCGGCTACCGGGGAGCTGTTTTTT. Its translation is CASSKAGRSATGELFF.

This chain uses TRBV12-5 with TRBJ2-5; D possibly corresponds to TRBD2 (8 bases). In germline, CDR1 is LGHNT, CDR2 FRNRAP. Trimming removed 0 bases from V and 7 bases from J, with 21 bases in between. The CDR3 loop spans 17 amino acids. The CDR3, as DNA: TGTGCTAGTGGTTTGGTCGGAGGACAGGCCGGGGGGGGGACCCAGTACTTC. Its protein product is CASGLVGGQAGGGTQYF.

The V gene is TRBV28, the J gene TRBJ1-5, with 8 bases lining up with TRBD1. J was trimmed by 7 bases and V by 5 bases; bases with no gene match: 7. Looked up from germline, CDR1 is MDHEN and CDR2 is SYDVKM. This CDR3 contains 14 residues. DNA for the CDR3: TGTGCCAGCAGTCCCCAGGGGGCGATACAGCCCCAGCATTTT. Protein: CASSPQGAIQPQHF.

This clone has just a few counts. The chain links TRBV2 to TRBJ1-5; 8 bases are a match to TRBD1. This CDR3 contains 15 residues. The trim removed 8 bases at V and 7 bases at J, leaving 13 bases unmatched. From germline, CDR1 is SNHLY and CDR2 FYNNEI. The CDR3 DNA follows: TGTGCCAGCTCCCTGGGGGCAGGGGGCGTCCAGCCCCAGCATTTT. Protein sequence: CASSLGAGGVQPQHF.

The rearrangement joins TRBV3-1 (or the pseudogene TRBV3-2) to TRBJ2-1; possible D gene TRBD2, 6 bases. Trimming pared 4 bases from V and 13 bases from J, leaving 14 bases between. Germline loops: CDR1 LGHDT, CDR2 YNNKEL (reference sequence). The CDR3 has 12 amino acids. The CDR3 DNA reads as TGTGCCAGCAGCCGCGGGACCGAAGGCCAGTTCTTC. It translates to CASSRGTEGQFF.

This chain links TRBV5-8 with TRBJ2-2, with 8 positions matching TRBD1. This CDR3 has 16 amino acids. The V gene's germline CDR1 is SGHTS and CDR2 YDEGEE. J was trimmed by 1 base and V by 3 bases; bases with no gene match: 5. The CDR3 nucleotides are TGTGCCAGCAGCTCGAGGGGACAGGTGAACACCGGGGAGCTGTTTTTT. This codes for CASSSRGQVNTGELFF.

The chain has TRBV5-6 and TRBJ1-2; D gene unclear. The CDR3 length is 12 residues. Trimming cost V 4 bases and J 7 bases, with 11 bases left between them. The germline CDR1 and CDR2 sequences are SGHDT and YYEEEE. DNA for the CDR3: TGTGCCAGCAGCCTACCCACCGGTGGCTACACCTTC. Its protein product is CASSLPTGGYTF. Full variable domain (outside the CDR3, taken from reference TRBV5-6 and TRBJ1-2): DAGVTQSPTHLIKTRGQQVTLRCSPKSGHDTVSWYQQALGQGPQFIFQYYEEEERQRGNFPDRFSGHQFPNYSSELNVNALLLGDSALYLCASSLPTGGYTFGSGTRLTVV.

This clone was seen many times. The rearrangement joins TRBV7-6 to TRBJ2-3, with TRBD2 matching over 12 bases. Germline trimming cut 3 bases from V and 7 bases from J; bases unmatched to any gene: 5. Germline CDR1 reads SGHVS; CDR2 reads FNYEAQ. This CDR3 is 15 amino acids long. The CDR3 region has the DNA TGTGCCAGCAGCTTGTCTAGCGGGAGGGCAAATACGCAGTATTTT. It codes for CASSLSSGRANTQYF.

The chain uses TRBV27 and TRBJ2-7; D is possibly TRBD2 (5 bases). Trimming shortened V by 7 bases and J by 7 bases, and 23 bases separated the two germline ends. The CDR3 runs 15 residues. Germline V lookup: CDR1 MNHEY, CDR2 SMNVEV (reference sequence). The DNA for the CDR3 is TGTGCCAGCAAGTCCCCCCTCAGGAGGCTGGAGGAGCAGTACTTC. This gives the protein CASKSPLRRLEEQYF.

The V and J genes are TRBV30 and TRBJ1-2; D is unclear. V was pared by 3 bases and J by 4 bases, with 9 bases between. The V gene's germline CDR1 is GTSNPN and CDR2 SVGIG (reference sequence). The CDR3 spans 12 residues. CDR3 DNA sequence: TGTGCCTGGAGCACCGGAGGCTATGGCTACACCTTC. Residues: CAWSTGGYGYTF.

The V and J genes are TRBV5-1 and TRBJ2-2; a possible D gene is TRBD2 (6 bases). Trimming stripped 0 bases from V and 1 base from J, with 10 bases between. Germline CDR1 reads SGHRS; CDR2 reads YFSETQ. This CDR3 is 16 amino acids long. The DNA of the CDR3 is TGCGCCAGCAGCTTGGCCGGCGGGAAGAACACCGGGGAGCTGTTTTTT. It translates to CASSLAGGKNTGELFF.

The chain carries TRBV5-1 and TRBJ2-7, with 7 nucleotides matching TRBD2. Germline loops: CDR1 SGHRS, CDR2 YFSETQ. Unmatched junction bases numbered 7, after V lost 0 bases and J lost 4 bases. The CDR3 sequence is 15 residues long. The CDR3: CASSLGPSGPYEQYV. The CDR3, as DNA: TGCGCCAGCAGCTTGGGTCCTAGCGGACCTTACGAGCAGTACGTC.

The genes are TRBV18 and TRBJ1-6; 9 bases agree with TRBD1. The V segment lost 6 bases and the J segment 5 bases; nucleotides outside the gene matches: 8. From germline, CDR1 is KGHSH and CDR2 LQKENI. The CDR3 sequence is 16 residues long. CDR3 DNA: TGTGCCAGCTCGCTAGGCGGGACAGGGCATAATTCACCCCTCCACTTT. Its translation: CASSLGGTGHNSPLHF.

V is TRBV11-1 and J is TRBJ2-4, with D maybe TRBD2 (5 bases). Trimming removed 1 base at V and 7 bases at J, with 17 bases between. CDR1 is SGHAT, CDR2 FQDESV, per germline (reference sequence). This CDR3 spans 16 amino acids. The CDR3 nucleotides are TGTGCCAGCAGCTTAGAGCAACCCAGCCCGGGGAACATTCAGTACTTC. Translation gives CASSLEQPSPGNIQYF.